This T cell receptor beta chain was observed in a study of spatial heterogeneity in lung cancer. Across the whole study: Compared with alpha-chain sequences, beta-chain sequences were consistently detected in greater numbers.

This clonotype was counted ten times or more. Antigen: not known. Time point denoted: sample taken at primary tumor resection. Unsorted whole RNA from tumor, nontumor lung or frozen PBMC underwent sequencing. CDR3 size: 14 residues. Germline-derived CDR1 and CDR2 are SGHDN and FVKESK. Trimming left V 4 bases short and J 4 bases short, with 14 bases between. Each CDR3 protein is one row after TCRdb ran MiXCR on the 5' RACE reads. This sample has about 100,000 distinct CDR3 sequences, with approximately 4% found just once. Findings and limits, study-wide: It was found that expanded intratumoral alpha and beta TCR counts tracked tumor mutation counts.

The sample was lung tumor tissue, taken at surgery. The rearrangement links TRBV14 to TRBJ2-7; D gene unclear. The clonotype comes from a male donor with early-stage non-small cell lung cancer. The CDR3, as DNA: TGTGCCAGCAGCCCGGAACCCGATATTTACGAGCAGTACTTC. Its protein product is CASSPEPDIYEQYF.